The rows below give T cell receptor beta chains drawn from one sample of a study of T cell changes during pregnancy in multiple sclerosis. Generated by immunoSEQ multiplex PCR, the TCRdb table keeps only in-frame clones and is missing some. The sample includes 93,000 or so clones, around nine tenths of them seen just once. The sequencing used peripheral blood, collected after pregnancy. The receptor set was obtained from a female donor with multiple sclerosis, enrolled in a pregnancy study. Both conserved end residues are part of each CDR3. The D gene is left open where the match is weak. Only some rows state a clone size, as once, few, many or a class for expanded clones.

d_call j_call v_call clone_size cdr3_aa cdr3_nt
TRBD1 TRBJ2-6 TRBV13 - CASSERGRSGANVLTF TGTGCCAGCAGCGAAAGGGGGCGATCCGGGGCCAACGTCCTGACTTTC
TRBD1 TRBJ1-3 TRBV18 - CASSPGTARRAGNTIYF TGTGCCAGCTCACCCGGGACAGCGAGGAGGGCTGGAAACACCATATATTTT
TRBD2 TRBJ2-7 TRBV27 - CASSAPGLAAYEQYF TGTGCCAGCAGCGCGCCGGGACTAGCGGCCTACGAGCAGTACTTC
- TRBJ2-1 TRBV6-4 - CASSDEAYNEQFF TGTGCCAGCAGTGACGAGGCCTACAATGAGCAGTTCTTC
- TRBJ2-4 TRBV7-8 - CASSEQGSSIQYF TGTGCCAGCAGCGAACAGGGTTCAAGCATTCAGTACTTC
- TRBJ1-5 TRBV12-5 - CASAPPGNQPQHF TGTGCTAGTGCCCCCCCGGGGAATCAGCCCCAGCATTTT
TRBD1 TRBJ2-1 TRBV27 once CASSYLGQSSYNEQFF TGTGCCAGCAGTTATTTGGGACAGAGCTCCTACAATGAGCAGTTCTTC
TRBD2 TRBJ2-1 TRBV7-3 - CASSLSPAGGHNEQFF TGTGCCAGCAGCTTAAGCCCCGCGGGGGGTCACAATGAGCAGTTCTTC
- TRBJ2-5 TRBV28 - CASRTRVEETQYF TGTGCCAGCAGAACCAGGGTGGAAGAGACCCAGTACTTC
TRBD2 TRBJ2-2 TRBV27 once CASSPLAGTGELFF TGTGCCAGCAGTCCGTTAGCGGGTACCGGGGAGCTGTTTTTT
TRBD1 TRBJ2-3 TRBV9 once CASSNPLGGTSTDTQYF TGTGCCAGCAGCAATCCACTAGGGGGCACTAGCACAGATACGCAGTATTTT
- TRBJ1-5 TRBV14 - CASSQVPKRKQVHSNQPQHF TGTGCCAGCAGCCAAGTTCCCAAGAGAAAACAGGTCCATTCCAATCAGCCCCAGCATTTT
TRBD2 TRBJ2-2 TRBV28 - CASSLVAGGTGELFF TGTGCCAGCAGTTTAGTAGCGGGAGGCACCGGGGAGCTGTTTTTT
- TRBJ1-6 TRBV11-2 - CASSLRIGSSYNSPLHF TGTGCCAGCAGCTTAAGGATTGGGAGCTCCTATAATTCACCCCTCCACTTT
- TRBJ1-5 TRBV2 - CASSADRANQPQHF TGTGCCAGCAGCGCCGACAGAGCCAATCAGCCCCAGCATTTT
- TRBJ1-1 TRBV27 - CASSSRVNTEAFF TGTGCCAGCAGTTCCAGGGTAAACACTGAAGCTTTCTTT
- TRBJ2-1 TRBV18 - CASLPGTQRNEQFF TGTGCCAGCTTACCCGGGACACAGCGCAATGAGCAGTTCTTC
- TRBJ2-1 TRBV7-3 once CASSFSTDHAEQFF TGTGCCAGCAGCTTCTCGACAGACCATGCGGAGCAGTTCTTC
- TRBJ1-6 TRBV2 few CTTGLPPLHF TGCACTACAGGGTTACCACCCCTCCACTTT
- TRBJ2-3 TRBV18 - CASSPQRGGLTDTQYF TGTGCCAGCTCACCCCAAAGGGGGGGCCTCACAGATACGCAGTATTTT
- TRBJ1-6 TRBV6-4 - CASSDSSGAPLHF TGTGCCAGCAGTGACTCGTCAGGGGCACCCCTCCACTTT
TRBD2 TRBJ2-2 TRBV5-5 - CASSLDPSGGAATGELFF TGTGCCAGCAGCTTGGACCCTAGCGGGGGGGCCGCGACCGGGGAGCTGTTTTTT
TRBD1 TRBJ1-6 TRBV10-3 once CAISESDRGQNSPLHF TGTGCCATCAGTGAGTCTGACAGGGGGCAAAATTCACCCCTCCACTTT
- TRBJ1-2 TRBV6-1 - CASSDRRSYGYTF TGTGCCAGCAGTGATCGGAGGAGCTATGGCTACACCTTC
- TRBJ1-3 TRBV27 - CASRTGPSGNTIYF TGTGCCAGCAGAACAGGTCCCTCTGGAAACACCATATATTTT
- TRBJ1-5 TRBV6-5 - CASRELESNQPQHF TGTGCCAGCAGGGAATTGGAGAGCAATCAGCCCCAGCATTTT
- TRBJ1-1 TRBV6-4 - CASSRGGNTEAFF TGTGCCAGCAGCCGGGGTGGAAACACTGAAGCTTTCTTT
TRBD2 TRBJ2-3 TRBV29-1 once CSVDGTSSTDTQYF TGCAGCGTTGATGGGACTAGTAGCACAGATACGCAGTATTTT
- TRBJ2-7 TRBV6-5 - CASSYLLSSYEQYF TGTGCCAGCAGTTACTTACTTAGCTCCTACGAGCAGTACTTC
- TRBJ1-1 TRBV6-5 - CASINGGAKNTEAFF TGTGCCAGCATCAACGGGGGGGCCAAGAACACTGAAGCTTTCTTT
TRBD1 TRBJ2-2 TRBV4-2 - CASSPTGGNTGELFF TGTGCCAGCAGCCCGACAGGGGGCAACACCGGGGAGCTGTTTTTT
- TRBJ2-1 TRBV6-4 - CASSDKDRARDNEQFF TGTGCCAGCAGTGACAAGGATAGAGCGAGAGACAATGAGCAGTTCTTC
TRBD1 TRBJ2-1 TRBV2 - CASRDRGSSYNEQFF TGTGCCAGCAGGGACAGGGGCAGCTCCTACAATGAGCAGTTCTTC
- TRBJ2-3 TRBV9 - CASSAGTSGTDTQYF TGTGCCAGCAGCGCCGGGACATCAGGCACAGATACGCAGTATTTT
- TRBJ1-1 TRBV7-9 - CASSRTREAFF TGTGCCAGCAGCCGTACGAGAGAAGCTTTCTTT
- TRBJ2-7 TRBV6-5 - CASSPGHYEQYF TGTGCCAGCAGCCCCGGACACTACGAGCAGTACTTC
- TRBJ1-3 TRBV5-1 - CASRQATHSGNTIYF TGCGCCAGCAGGCAGGCGACACACTCTGGAAACACCATATATTTT
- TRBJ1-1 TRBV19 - CASSTYAGTEAFF TGTGCCAGTAGTACCTACGCGGGCACTGAAGCTTTCTTT
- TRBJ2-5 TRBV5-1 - CASSPAGDGGTQYF TGCGCCAGCAGCCCGGCGGGCGACGGAGGGACCCAGTACTTC
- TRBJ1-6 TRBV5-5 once CASSPGRETYNSPLHF TGTGCCAGCAGCCCCGGGAGGGAGACCTATAATTCACCCCTCCACTTT